This T cell receptor (beta chain) was identified during a study of CXCR3-negative and CXCR3-positive naive CD8 T cells. Study-level results: Whereas both naive subsets had comparably high diversity, memory CD8+ cells had much lower diversity. In naive cells, CXCR3-negative and CXCR3-positive subsets had similar TRBV-TRBJ usage; memory cells differed.

Preparation of TRB cDNA libraries relied on 5' RACE carrying UMI labels. From its re-call of the 5' RACE reads, TCRdb lists each CDR3 protein once, without DNA. The sample is made up of some 130,000 distinct CDR3 sequences, and the top ten hold approximately 0.5% of it. For this clonotype: Its matching antigen is unknown.

The CDR3 loop spans 13 amino acids. Germline V CDR1 and CDR2: LGHNA, YSLEER. Specimen: naive CXCR3- CD8+ T cells from blood. Subset reported: CD45RO-CCR7+CD27+CD95- naive CD8+ T cells lacking CXCR3 (TNR3-). This TCR came from a human donor in good health. Some clones in this sample may be carry-over from other donors' samples. J is TRBJ2-7 and V is TRBV4-3; no DNA is available, so the TRBD1 call from TCRdb remains unchecked. CDR3: CASSQNRAYEQYF.